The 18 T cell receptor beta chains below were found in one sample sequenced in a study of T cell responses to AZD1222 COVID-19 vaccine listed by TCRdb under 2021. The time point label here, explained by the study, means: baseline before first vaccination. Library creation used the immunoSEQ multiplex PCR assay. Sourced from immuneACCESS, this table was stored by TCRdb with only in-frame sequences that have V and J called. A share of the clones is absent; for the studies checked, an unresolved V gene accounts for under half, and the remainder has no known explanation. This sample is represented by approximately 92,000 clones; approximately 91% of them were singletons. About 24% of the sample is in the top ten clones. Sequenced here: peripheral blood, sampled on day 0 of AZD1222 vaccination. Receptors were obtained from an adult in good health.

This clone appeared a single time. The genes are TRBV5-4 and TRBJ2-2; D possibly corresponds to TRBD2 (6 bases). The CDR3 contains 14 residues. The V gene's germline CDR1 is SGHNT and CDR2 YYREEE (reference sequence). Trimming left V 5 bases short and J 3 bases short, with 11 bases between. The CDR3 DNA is TGTGCCAGCAGTCGGGACTTATACACCGGGGAGCTGTTTTTT. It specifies CASSRDLYTGELFF.

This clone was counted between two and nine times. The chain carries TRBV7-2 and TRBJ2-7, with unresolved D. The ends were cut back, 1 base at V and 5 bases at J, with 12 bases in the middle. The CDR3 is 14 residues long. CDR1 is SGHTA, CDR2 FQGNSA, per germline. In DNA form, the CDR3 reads TGTGCCAGCAGCTTAGTCGTGGGAACCCACGAGCAGTACTTC. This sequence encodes CASSLVVGTHEQYF.

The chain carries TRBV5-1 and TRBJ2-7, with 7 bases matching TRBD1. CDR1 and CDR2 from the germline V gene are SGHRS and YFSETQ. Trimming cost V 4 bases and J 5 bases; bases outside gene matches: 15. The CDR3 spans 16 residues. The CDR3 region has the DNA TGCGCCAGCAGCCTCCGTCGGACAGGAGCTGGAGACGAGCAGTACTTC. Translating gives CASSLRRTGAGDEQYF.

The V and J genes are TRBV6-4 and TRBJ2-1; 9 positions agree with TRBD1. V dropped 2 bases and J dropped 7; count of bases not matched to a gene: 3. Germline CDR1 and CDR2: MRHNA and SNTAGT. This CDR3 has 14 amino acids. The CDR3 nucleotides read TGTGCCAGCAGTGACACCGGGACAGGGAATGAGCAGTTCTTC. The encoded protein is CASSDTGTGNEQFF.

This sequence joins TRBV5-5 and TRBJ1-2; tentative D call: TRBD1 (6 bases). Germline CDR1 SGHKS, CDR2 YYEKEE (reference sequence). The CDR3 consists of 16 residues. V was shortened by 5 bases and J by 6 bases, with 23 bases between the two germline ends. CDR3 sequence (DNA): TGTGCCAGCAGTTATAACGACAGGCAGAATGCTCATGGCTACACCTTC. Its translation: CASSYNDRQNAHGYTF.

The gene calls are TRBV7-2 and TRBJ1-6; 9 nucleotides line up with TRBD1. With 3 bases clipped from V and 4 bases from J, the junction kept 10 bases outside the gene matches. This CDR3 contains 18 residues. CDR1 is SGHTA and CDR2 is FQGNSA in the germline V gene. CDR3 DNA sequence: TGTGCCAGCAGCTTGAAACAGGGGGCTAGTATTTATAATTCACCCCTCCACTTT. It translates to CASSLKQGASIYNSPLHF.

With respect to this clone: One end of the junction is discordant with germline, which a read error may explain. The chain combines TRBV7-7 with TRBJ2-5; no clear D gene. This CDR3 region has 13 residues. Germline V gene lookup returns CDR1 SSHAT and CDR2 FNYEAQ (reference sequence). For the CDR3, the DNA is TGTGCTAGCAGCTTGGTCCATCGGGAGACCCAGTACTTC. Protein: CASSLVHRETQYF.

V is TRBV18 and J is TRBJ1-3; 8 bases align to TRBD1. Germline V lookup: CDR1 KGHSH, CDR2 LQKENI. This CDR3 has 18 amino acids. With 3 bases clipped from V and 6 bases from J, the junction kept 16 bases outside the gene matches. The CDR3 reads CASSPGQVLTVSENTIYF. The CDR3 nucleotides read TGTGCCAGCTCACCGGGACAGGTCTTAACTGTCTCCGAAAACACCATATATTTT.

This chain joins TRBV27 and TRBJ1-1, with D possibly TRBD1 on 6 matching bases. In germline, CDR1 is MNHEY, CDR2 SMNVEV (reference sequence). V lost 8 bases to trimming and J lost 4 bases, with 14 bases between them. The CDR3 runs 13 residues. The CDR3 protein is CASFRAGATEAFF. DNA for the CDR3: TGTGCCAGCTTTCGAGCGGGGGCCACTGAAGCTTTCTTT.

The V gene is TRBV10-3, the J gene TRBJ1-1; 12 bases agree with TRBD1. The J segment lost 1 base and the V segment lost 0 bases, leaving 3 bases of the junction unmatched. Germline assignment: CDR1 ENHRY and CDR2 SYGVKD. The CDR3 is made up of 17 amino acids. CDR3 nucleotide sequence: TGTGCCATCAGTGAGTCGACGGGACAGGGGGCGAACACTGAAGCTTTCTTT. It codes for CAISESTGQGANTEAFF.

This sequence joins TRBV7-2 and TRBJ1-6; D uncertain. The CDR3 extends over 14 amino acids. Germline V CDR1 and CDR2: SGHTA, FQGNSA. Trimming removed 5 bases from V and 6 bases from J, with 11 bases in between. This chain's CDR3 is CASSVGPLNSPLHF. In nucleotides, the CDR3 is TGTGCCAGCAGCGTAGGGCCCCTTAATTCACCCCTCCACTTT.

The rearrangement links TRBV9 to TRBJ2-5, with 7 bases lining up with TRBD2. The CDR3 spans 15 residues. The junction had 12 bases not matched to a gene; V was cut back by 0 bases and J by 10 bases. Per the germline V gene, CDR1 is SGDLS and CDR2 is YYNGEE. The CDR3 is CASSVDASGRIIQYF. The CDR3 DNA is TGTGCCAGCAGCGTAGATGCTAGCGGTAGGATAATCCAGTACTTC.

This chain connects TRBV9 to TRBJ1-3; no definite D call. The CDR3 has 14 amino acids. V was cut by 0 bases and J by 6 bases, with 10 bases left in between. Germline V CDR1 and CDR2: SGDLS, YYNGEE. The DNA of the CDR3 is TGTGCCAGCAGCGTAGGAGGGCCGGAAAACACCATATATTTT. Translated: CASSVGGPENTIYF. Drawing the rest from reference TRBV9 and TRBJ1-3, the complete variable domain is DSGVTQTPKHLITATGQRVTLRCSPRSGDLSVYWYQQSLDQGLQFLIQYYNGEERAKGNILERFSAQQFPDLHSELNLSSLELGDSALYFCASSVGGPENTIYFGEGSWLTVV.

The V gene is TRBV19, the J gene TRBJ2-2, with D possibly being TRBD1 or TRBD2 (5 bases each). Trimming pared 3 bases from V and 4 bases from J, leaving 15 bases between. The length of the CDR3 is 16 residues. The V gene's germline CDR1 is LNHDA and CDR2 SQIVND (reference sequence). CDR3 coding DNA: TGTGCCAGTAGTATTTCGAGGGGAATCTTCACCGGGGAGCTGTTTTTT. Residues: CASSISRGIFTGELFF.

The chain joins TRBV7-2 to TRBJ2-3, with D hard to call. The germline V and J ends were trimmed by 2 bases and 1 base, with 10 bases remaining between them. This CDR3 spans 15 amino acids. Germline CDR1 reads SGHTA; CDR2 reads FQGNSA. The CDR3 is CASSLSRLRTDTQYF. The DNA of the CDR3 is TGTGCCAGCAGCTTATCGCGGCTACGCACAGATACGCAGTATTTT.

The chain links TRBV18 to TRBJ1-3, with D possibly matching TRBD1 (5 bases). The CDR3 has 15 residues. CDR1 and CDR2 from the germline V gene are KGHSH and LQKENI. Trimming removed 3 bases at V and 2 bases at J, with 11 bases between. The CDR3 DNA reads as TGTGCCAGCTCACCCGGGACGTCGCCTGGAAACACCATATATTTT. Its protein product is CASSPGTSPGNTIYF.

CDR3 sequence: CASSSPGTGSSYNEQFF. Here the CDR3 DNA reads TGTGCCAGCAGTTCCCCCGGGACTGGGAGCTCCTACAATGAGCAGTTCTTC. J is TRBJ2-1 and V is TRBV11-2, with a possible D match to TRBD2 (6 bases). Germline V gene lookup returns CDR1 SGHAT and CDR2 FQNNGV. The CDR3 contains 17 residues. The V end was cut by 6 bases, the J end by 0 bases, with 18 bases between. The whole variable domain, filled in from reference TRBV11-2 and TRBJ2-1, reads EAGVAQSPRYKIIEKRQSVAFWCNPISGHATLYWYQQILGQGPKLLIQFQNNGVVDDSQLPKDRFSAERLKGVDSTLKIQPAKLEDSAVYLCASSSPGTGSSYNEQFFGPGTRLTVL.

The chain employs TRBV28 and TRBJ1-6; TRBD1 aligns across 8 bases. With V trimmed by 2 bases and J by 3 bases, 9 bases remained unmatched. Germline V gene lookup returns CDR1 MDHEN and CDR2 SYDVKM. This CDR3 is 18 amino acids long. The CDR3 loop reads CASSLGQTGVLYNSPLHF. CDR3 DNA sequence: TGTGCCAGCAGTTTAGGGCAGACAGGGGTACTCTATAATTCACCCCTCCACTTT.